This T cell receptor beta chain was observed in a study of T-cell memory formation after mild COVID-19. Study as a whole: Largely donor-specific TCR clusters were found.

TCRdb re-analysed the 5' RACE reads in MiXCR, keeping a single row per CDR3 protein. The sample consists of a few hundred thousand distinct CDR3 sequences, around a sixth of them appearing once. The CDR3 has 16 residues. J gave up 7 bases and V 7 bases, and 12 bases lay outside the gene matches. Sequencing input: PBMCs or a T cell subset sorted from them (not recorded which). The chain combines TRBV12-3 or TRBV12-4 with TRBJ2-1; 11 bases map to TRBD2. The clonotype originates from a man between 18 and 29 years old who had mild COVID-19 (a few samples of this study predate the infection). Cell type and time point are not known. This chain's CDR3 is CASTREGLAALNEQFF. The CDR3 DNA reads as TGTGCCAGCACTCGAGAGGGACTAGCGGCCCTAAATGAGCAGTTCTTC.